Described below is a single TCR beta chain sequence and its context. Its matching antigen is unknown. Trimming removed 5 bases from V and 5 bases from J, with 6 bases in between. Germline loops: CDR1 SGHTA, CDR2 FQGNSA. This CDR3 is built from 11 residues. Every isolated RNA sample was fully reverse transcribed, so sequencing captured expressed TCRB transcripts. TCRdb's table, derived via immunoSEQ multiplex PCR, lists solely in-frame clones and lacks some. The sample carries some 350,000 clones, around 10% recorded once. This specimen comes from a study of beta chain features in type 1 diabetes. In the study overall: Healthy donors and patients had similar age, gender and cell yields. General study points: Type 1 diabetes patients showed fewer insertions and more deletions at VDJ junctions. The study found moderately but significantly shorter TCRB CDR3s in all four CD4+ subsets of Type 1 diabetes patients. It was possible that PCR favored shorter templates, equally so in patients and controls.

It was via CD45RO/CCR7/CD25/CD127/CD95/CD27 that CD4+ naive, central memory, regulatory and stem cell-like memory cells were sorted. The receptor comes from a man aged 25 to 45 with type 1 diabetes. The chain employs TRBV7-2 and TRBJ2-5; D gene ambiguous. Sequenced: central memory CD4+ T cells from blood. The CDR3 here is CASSQSETQYF. The DNA of the CDR3 is TGTGCCAGCAGCCAGTCGGAGACCCAGTACTTC.